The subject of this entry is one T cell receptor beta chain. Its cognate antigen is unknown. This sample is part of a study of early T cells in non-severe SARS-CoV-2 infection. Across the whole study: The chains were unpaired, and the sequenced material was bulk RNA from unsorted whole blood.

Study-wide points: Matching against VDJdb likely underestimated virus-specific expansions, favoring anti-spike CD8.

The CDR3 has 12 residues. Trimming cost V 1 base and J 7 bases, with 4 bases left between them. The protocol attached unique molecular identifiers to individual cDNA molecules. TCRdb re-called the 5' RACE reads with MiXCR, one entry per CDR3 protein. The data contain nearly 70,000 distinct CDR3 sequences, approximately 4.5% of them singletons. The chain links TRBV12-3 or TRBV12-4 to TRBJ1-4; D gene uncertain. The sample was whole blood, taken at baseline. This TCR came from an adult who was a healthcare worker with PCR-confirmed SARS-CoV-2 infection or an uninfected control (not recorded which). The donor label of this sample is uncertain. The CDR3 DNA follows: TGTGCCAGCAGTTTAGGGCGTGAAAAACTGTTTTTT. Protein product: CASSLGREKLFF.